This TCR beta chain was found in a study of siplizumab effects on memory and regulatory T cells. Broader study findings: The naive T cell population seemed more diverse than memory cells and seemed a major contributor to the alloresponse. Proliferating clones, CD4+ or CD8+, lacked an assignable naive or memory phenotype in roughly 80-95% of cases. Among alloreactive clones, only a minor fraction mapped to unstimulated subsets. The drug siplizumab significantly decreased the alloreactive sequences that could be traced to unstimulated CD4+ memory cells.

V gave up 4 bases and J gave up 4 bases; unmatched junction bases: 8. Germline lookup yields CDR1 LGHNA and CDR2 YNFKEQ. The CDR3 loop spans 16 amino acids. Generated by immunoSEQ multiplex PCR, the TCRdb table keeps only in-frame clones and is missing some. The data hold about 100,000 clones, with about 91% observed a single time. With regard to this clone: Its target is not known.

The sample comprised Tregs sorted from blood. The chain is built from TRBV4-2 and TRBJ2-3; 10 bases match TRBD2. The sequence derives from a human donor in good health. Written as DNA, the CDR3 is TGTGCCAGCAGCCCGATAGCGGGAGGTGGGGCAGATACGCAGTATTTT. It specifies CASSPIAGGGADTQYF.